The entry that follows covers one T cell receptor beta chain sequence. Its antigen remains unknown. These data belong to a study of brain T cells in children with intractable seizures. At least one anti-epileptic drug was given before surgery. The CDR3 is 16 amino acids. The V and J ends lost 2 bases and 1 base, in that order; junction bases with no gene match: 5. CDR1 is SGHRS, CDR2 YFSETQ, per germline. Study-wide results and caveats: Patients' HCMV serostatus was unknown; virus specificity rests on CDR3 similarity alone.

Data came from immunoSEQ multiplex PCR; TCRdb stores just in-frame clones and leaves some out. The sample carries 100,000 to 120,000 clones, 85% to 95% recorded once. This clonotype was sampled from a boy in the first two years of life with hemimegalencephaly and intractable seizures. V is TRBV5-1 and J is TRBJ2-2; 7 bases are shared with TRBD1. The sample consisted of peripheral blood, taken at surgery. The CDR3 DNA sequence: TGCGCCAGCAGCTTTTTGGCAGGGGGGAACACCGGGGAGCTGTTTTTT. It translates to CASSFLAGGNTGELFF.